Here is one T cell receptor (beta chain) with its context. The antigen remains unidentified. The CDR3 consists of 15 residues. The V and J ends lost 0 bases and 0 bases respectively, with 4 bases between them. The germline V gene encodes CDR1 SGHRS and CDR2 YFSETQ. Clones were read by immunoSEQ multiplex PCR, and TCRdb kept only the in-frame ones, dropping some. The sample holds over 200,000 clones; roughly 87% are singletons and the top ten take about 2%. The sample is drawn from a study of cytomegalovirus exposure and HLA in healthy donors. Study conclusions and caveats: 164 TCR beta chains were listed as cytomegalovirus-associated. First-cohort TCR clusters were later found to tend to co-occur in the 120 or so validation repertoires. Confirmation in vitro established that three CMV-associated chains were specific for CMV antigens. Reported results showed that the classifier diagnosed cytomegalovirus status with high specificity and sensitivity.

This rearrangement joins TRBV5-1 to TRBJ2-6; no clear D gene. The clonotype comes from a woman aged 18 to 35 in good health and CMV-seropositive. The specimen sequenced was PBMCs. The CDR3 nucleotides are TGCGCCAGCAGCTTGGATCTCTCTGGGGCCAACGTCCTGACTTTC. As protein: CASSLDLSGANVLTF.